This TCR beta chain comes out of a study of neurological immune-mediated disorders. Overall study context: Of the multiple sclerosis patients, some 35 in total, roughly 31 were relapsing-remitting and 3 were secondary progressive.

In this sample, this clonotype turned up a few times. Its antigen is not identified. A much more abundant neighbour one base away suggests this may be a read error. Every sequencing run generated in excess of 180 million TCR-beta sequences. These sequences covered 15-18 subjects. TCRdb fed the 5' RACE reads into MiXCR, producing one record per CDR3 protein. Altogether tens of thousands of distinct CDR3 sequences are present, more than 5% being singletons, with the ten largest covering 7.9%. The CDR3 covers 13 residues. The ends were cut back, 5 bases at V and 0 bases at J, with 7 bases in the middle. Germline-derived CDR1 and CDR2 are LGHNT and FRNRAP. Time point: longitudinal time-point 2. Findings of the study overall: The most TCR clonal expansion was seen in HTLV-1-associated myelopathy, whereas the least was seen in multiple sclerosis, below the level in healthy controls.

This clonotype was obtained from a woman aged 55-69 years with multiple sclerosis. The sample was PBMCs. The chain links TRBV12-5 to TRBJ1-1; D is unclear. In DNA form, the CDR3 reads TGTGCTAGTGGTCGCAACATGAACACTGAAGCTTTCTTT. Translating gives CASGRNMNTEAFF. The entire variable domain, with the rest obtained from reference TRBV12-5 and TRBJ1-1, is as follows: DARVTQTPRHKVTEMGQEVTMRCQPILGHNTVFWYRQTMMQGLELLAYFRNRAPLDDSGMPKDRFSAEMPDATLATLKIQPSEPRDSAVYFCASGRNMNTEAFFGQGTRLTVV.